These 13 T cell receptor beta chains came from one sample sequenced in a study of early T cells in non-severe SARS-CoV-2 infection. TCRdb re-derived calls from the 5' RACE reads in MiXCR, one entry per CDR3 protein. Found here are approximately 99,000 distinct CDR3 sequences, 9.5% to 13% of them singletons; the top ten hold around 3%. The material sequenced was whole blood. These TCRs come from an adult who was a healthcare worker with PCR-confirmed SARS-CoV-2 infection or an uninfected control (not recorded which).

With regard to this clonotype: An end of the junction differs from the germline gene, which may be a read error. This chain links TRBV28 with TRBJ2-2; perhaps TRBD2 as D (6 bases). This CDR3 has 15 amino acids. CDR1 is MDHEN, CDR2 SYDVKM, per germline. CDR3 DNA sequence: TGTGCCAGCACCCGAGGAGGGTCGAGGACCGGGGAGCTTTTTTTT. This translates into CASTRGGSRTGELFF.

The chain combines TRBV27 with TRBJ1-1; TRBD1 aligns across 7 bases. V was pared by 0 bases and J by 1 base, with 5 bases of the junction left unmatched. Germline values: CDR1 MNHEY, CDR2 SMNVEV (reference sequence). This CDR3 contains 16 residues. DNA for the CDR3: TGTGCCAGCAGTTTATCCCAGGGACAGAAGAACACTGAAGCTTTCTTT. It translates to CASSLSQGQKNTEAFF.

The CDR3 sequence is CASSYSNVGGSWNEQFF. CDR3 sequence (DNA): TGTGCCAGCAGTTACTCTAACGTCGGGGGAAGTTGGAATGAGCAGTTCTTC. This sequence joins TRBV6-7 and TRBJ2-1, with D maybe TRBD2 (6 bases). TRBV6-7 is noted as an ORF with a role that remains uncertain. CDR3 length equals 17 residues. The V gene lost 0 bases and the J gene lost 7 bases, with 19 bases spanning the gap.

This clonotype was detected ten times or more. The rearrangement joins TRBV29-1 to TRBJ2-5, with D perhaps TRBD2 (6 bases). The CDR3 loop spans 13 amino acids. V lost 7 bases and J lost 5, with 17 bases in between. The germline V gene has CDR1 SQVTM and CDR2 ANQGSEA. The CDR3 DNA sequence: TGCAGCGCCGCTGACCTGGGGAGGGAGACCCAGTACTTC. Translating gives CSAADLGRETQYF.

This rearrangement joins TRBV12-5 to TRBJ2-2; no definite D call. Trimming shortened V by 0 bases and J by 2 bases, and 4 bases separated the two germline ends. Per germline, CDR1 LGHNT and CDR2 FRNRAP. The CDR3 totals 14 residues. DNA of the CDR3: TGTGCTAGTGGTTTGGTGATCAACACCGGGGAGCTGTTTTTT. It specifies CASGLVINTGELFF.

This clonotype was observed many times. The chain joins TRBV20-1 to TRBJ2-7, with TRBD1 matching 7 bases. The CDR3 covers 14 residues. The germline V gene encodes CDR1 DFQATT and CDR2 SNEGSKA (reference sequence). V lost 3 bases and J lost 3; bases outside the gene matches: 8. CDR3: CSASPGQLGYEQYF. The CDR3 DNA is TGCAGTGCTAGCCCGGGACAGTTGGGCTACGAGCAGTACTTC.

J is TRBJ1-6 and V is TRBV7-3; D call uncertain. CDR3 length equals 16 residues. From germline, CDR1 is SGHTA and CDR2 FQGTGA. Trimming shortened V by 2 bases and J by 5 bases, and 13 bases separated the two germline ends. The CDR3 nucleotides are TGTGCCAGCAGCTTACTACCTGGGCAGAATAATTCACCCCTCCACTTT. This gives the protein CASSLLPGQNNSPLHF.

The sample holds a few counts of this clonotype. The chain carries TRBV11-2 and TRBJ2-3; perhaps TRBD2 as D (6 bases). Germline loops: CDR1 SGHAT, CDR2 FQNNGV. V was shortened by 3 bases and J by 14 bases, with 12 bases between the two germline ends. The length of the CDR3 is 11 residues. In DNA, the CDR3 is TGTGCCAGCAGCTTCGGCGGGACCCCGTATTTT. Encoded protein: CASSFGGTPYF.

This clonotype was counted only a few times. The V call is TRBV5-1, the J call TRBJ1-2; 8 nucleotides align to TRBD1. The length of the CDR3 is 13 residues. V shed 5 bases and J 7 bases; nucleotides not matched to a gene: 7. The germline gives CDR1 SGHRS, CDR2 YFSETQ. The CDR3 DNA follows: TGCGCCAGCAGAACCACAGGGGGATCTGGCTACACCTTC. Translating gives CASRTTGGSGYTF.

This clonotype was picked up a small number of times. The chain recombines TRBV4-2 with TRBJ1-3; unclear D gene. Germline assignment: CDR1 LGHNA and CDR2 YNFKEQ. The V end lost 1 base, the J end lost 4 bases, and 5 bases lay between the germline ends. This CDR3 region has 13 residues. The CDR3 bases are TGTGCCAGCAGCCAAGGATTGGGAAACACCATATATTTT. Its translation: CASSQGLGNTIYF.

This clonotype has a count of ten or more. The chain has TRBV10-3 and TRBJ1-5; D is ambiguous. The germline V gene encodes CDR1 ENHRY and CDR2 SYGVKD. CDR3 length: 20 amino acids. Trimming removed 0 bases at V and 0 bases at J, with 21 bases between. Here the CDR3 DNA reads TGTGCCATCAGTGAGTCAAGCCCTTCCGGGTCAGTAGATAGCAATCAGCCCCAGCATTTT. Translation: CAISESSPSGSVDSNQPQHF.

This clonotype was recorded a few times. This chain uses TRBV19 with TRBJ1-5, with 7 bases that match TRBD1. CDR1 and CDR2 from the germline V gene are LNHDA and SQIVND (reference sequence). The CDR3 totals 16 residues. V shed 3 bases and J 0 bases; nucleotides not matched to a gene: 5. CDR3 coding DNA: TGTGCCAGTAGTATCCGGGACAGCTATAGCAATCAGCCCCAGCATTTT. The encoded protein is CASSIRDSYSNQPQHF.

This clonotype was picked up many times. The chain carries TRBV5-4 and TRBJ2-7, with D perhaps TRBD2 (5 bases). This CDR3 is 15 amino acids long. Germline V gene lookup returns CDR1 SGHNT and CDR2 YYREEE (reference sequence). V was trimmed by 4 bases and J by 2 bases, leaving 16 bases between them. CDR3 coding DNA: TGTGCCAGCAGCCCCCGGGGTGGCGGACCCTACGAGCAGTACTTC. This sequence encodes CASSPRGGGPYEQYF. The entire variable domain, with the rest obtained from reference TRBV5-4 and TRBJ2-7, is as follows: ETGVTQSPTHLIKTRGQQVTLRCSSQSGHNTVSWYQQALGQGPQFIFQYYREEENGRGNFPPRFSGLQFPNYSSELNVNALELDDSALYLCASSPRGGGPYEQYFGPGTRLTVT.